The 25 T cell receptor beta chains below all came from one sample that was sequenced in a study of T cell repertoires in cytomegalovirus infection. TCRdb independently ran MiXCR on the reads; one entry per CDR3 protein. Found here are 210,000 or so distinct CDR3 sequences, around 6.6% of them singletons; the top ten hold about 6.3%. The sequenced sample was PBMCs. All receptors derive from a human donor in good health (CMV status not recorded). Some clones in this sample may be carry-over from other donors' samples.

This clonotype appeared many times. V is TRBV4-3 and J is TRBJ1-1, with 9 bases aligning to TRBD1. The germline CDR1 and CDR2 sequences are LGHNA and YSLEER. V lost 1 base and J lost 4; bases outside the gene matches: 7. The CDR3 runs to 16 residues. The CDR3, as DNA: TGCGCCAGCAGCCAAGCACAGGACAGGGGATTCACTGAAGCTTTCTTT. It specifies CASSQAQDRGFTEAFF.

This clonotype was recorded at least ten times. The chain employs TRBV5-4 and TRBJ2-3; unclear D gene. This CDR3 region has 14 residues. V was cut by 0 bases and J by 4 bases, with 9 bases left in between. The V gene's germline CDR1 is SGHNT and CDR2 YYREEE (reference sequence). In DNA form, the CDR3 reads TGTGCCAGCAGCTTGGAGGGTAGGTCAGATACGCAGTATTTT. It translates to CASSLEGRSDTQYF.

This clonotype was counted at least ten times. This chain links TRBV19 with TRBJ2-7, with 10 bases matching TRBD2. V trimming: 5 bases; J trimming: 1 base; junction bases outside the gene matches: 8. CDR1 is LNHDA, CDR2 SQIVND, per germline (reference sequence). The CDR3 covers 16 residues. The chain's CDR3 is CASSSFSGGPSYEQYF. CDR3 bases: TGTGCCAGTAGTTCGTTTAGCGGGGGGCCGTCCTACGAGCAGTACTTC.

This clonotype was detected ten times or more. V is TRBV5-4 and J is TRBJ2-2; D not resolved. V was trimmed by 2 bases and J by 6 bases, leaving 2 bases between them. The CDR3 has 11 amino acids. Germline V gene lookup returns CDR1 SGHNT and CDR2 YYREEE (reference sequence). The CDR3 DNA follows: TGTGCCAGCAGCTTCGCCGGGGAGCTGTTTTTT. As protein: CASSFAGELFF.

The chain's CDR3 is CSARDASGIETQYF. DNA for the CDR3: TGCAGTGCTAGAGATGCATCGGGGATAGAGACCCAGTACTTC. The J gene is TRBJ2-5, the V gene TRBV20-1; D is possibly TRBD2 (5 bases). Trimming cost V 0 bases and J 4 bases, with 12 bases left between them. Germline lookup yields CDR1 DFQATT and CDR2 SNEGSKA (reference sequence). The CDR3 is made up of 14 amino acids.

At least ten counts were recorded for this clonotype. The V call is TRBV20-1, the J call TRBJ1-1; D is unclear. V lost 1 base to trimming and J lost 1 base, with 4 bases between them. Per germline, CDR1 DFQATT and CDR2 SNEGSKA (reference sequence). The CDR3 contains 12 residues. The CDR3 protein is CSARGANTEAFF. The CDR3, as DNA: TGCAGTGCTAGAGGGGCGAACACTGAAGCTTTCTTT.

In its sample, this clonotype was seen many times. The CDR3 protein is CASSEDRASGNTIYF. The DNA of the CDR3 is TGTGCCAGCAGTGAAGACAGAGCCTCTGGAAACACCATATATTTT. The V call is TRBV2, the J call TRBJ1-3; D is undetermined. Germline V CDR1 and CDR2: SNHLY, FYNNEI. This CDR3 has 15 amino acids. V gave up 1 base and J gave up 0 bases, with 7 bases separating them.

At least ten counts were recorded for this clonotype. The chain couples TRBV12-3 or TRBV12-4 to TRBJ2-7; D unclear. The V end lost 6 bases, the J end lost 3 bases, and 12 bases lay between the germline ends. The CDR3 spans 13 residues. The CDR3 region is CASRTTGFYEQYF. CDR3 sequence (DNA): TGTGCCAGCAGAACGACTGGCTTCTACGAGCAGTACTTC.

This clonotype has more than one count but fewer than ten. CDR3 DNA: TGTGCCAGTAGTTTAGGGTGGACAGGGGACCGATACAATGAGCAGTTCTTC. Translation gives CASSLGWTGDRYNEQFF. The J gene is TRBJ2-1, the V gene TRBV19; 9 bases align to TRBD1. The CDR3 loop spans 17 amino acids. From germline, CDR1 is LNHDA and CDR2 SQIVND (reference sequence). The V and J ends lost 5 bases and 4 bases, in that order; junction bases with no gene match: 12.

This clonotype appeared many times. The chain is built from TRBV7-9 and TRBJ2-5; unclear D gene. The CDR3 spans 14 residues. Germline V gene data show CDR1 as SEHNR and CDR2 as FQNEAQ (reference sequence). V gave up 4 bases and J gave up 5 bases, with 14 bases separating them. The chain's CDR3 is CASSSWILGETQYF. For the CDR3, the DNA is TGTGCCAGCAGCTCGTGGATCCTCGGGGAGACCCAGTACTTC.

This clonotype was detected many times. The chain recombines TRBV11-3 with TRBJ1-1; no reliable D call. The CDR3 sequence is 14 residues long. V lost 0 bases and J lost 0, with 5 bases in between. Germline V gene sequence: CDR1 SGHNT, CDR2 YENEEA. This CDR3 is CASSLDQLNTEAFF. CDR3 bases: TGTGCCAGCAGCTTAGATCAATTGAACACTGAAGCTTTCTTT.

This clonotype was observed many times. The chain combines TRBV9 with TRBJ2-3; D might be TRBD2 (6 bases). CDR3 length: 14 amino acids. Between the trimmed V and J ends, which lost 7 bases and 1 base, there was a span of 13 bases. CDR1 is SGDLS, CDR2 YYNGEE, per germline. CDR3 DNA sequence: TGTGCCAGCGGAGGGGCTAGCGGCACAGATACGCAGTATTTT. It codes for CASGGASGTDTQYF.

This clonotype was seen repeatedly, ten times or more. The chain carries TRBV7-2 and TRBJ2-1; 8 nucleotides line up with TRBD1. CDR1 SGHTA and CDR2 FQGNSA come from the germline V gene. V shed 4 bases, J shed 6 bases, and the junction held 8 bases outside the gene matches. The CDR3 is made up of 15 amino acids. The CDR3: CASSSRTGTGNEQFF. Here the CDR3 DNA reads TGTGCCAGCAGCTCGAGGACAGGGACTGGCAATGAGCAGTTCTTC.

Ten or more counts support this clonotype. The V and J genes are TRBV5-1 and TRBJ1-1; D might be TRBD1 (6 bases). This CDR3 has 14 residues. V gave up 2 bases and J gave up 4 bases, with 12 bases separating them. The germline V gene encodes CDR1 SGHRS and CDR2 YFSETQ. Here the CDR3 reads CASSLTGWGTEAFF. In nucleotides, the CDR3 is TGCGCCAGCAGCTTAACAGGGTGGGGCACTGAAGCTTTCTTT.

This clonotype was found many times. The rearrangement joins TRBV7-8 to TRBJ1-6, with 9 bases aligning to TRBD1. The CDR3 runs 15 residues. Per germline, CDR1 SGHVS and CDR2 FQNEAQ. V lost 4 bases to trimming and J lost 7 bases; unmatched junction nucleotides: 5. CDR3 coding DNA: TGTGCCAGCAGCTATACGGGACAGGGCAATTCACCCCTCCACTTT. Its translation: CASSYTGQGNSPLHF.

This chain uses TRBV20-1 with TRBJ1-2; 7 nucleotides agree with TRBD1. V was pared by 0 bases and J by 4 bases, with 5 bases of the junction left unmatched. Per the germline V gene, CDR1 is DFQATT and CDR2 is SNEGSKA (reference sequence). CDR3 size: 14 residues. CDR3 sequence reads: CSARDMTGSYGYTF. CDR3 nucleotides: TGCAGTGCTAGAGATATGACAGGGAGCTATGGCTACACCTTC.

This clonotype was counted ten times or more. This chain connects TRBV2 to TRBJ1-6; tentative D call: TRBD1 (5 bases). From germline, CDR1 is SNHLY and CDR2 FYNNEI. Trimming removed 8 bases at V and 0 bases at J, with 14 bases between. The CDR3 runs to 16 residues. CDR3 protein: CASRRDWSSYNSPLHF. CDR3 DNA: TGTGCCAGCCGCAGGGATTGGAGCTCCTATAATTCACCCCTCCACTTT.

This clonotype appeared many times. V usage is TRBV11-3 and J usage is TRBJ2-1; D possibly corresponds to TRBD1 (6 bases). Germline lookup yields CDR1 SGHNT and CDR2 YENEEA. The CDR3 contains 21 residues. Trimming shortened V by 4 bases and J by 0 bases, and 28 bases separated the two germline ends. CDR3 region: CASSSRSRGPGRDSSYNEQFF. The CDR3 DNA reads TGTGCCAGCAGCTCGAGAAGCAGGGGTCCTGGGCGCGATAGCTCCTACAATGAGCAGTTCTTC.

This clonotype was counted many times. This sequence joins TRBV6-2 or TRBV6-3 and TRBJ2-3; no firm D call. Germline loops: CDR1 MNHEY, CDR2 SVGEGT. The CDR3 consists of 15 residues. Trimming shortened V by 2 bases and J by 2 bases, and 11 bases separated the two germline ends. The CDR3 nucleotides read TGTGCCAGCAGTTACCCGACCGATACCACAGATACGCAGTATTTT. Its translation is CASSYPTDTTDTQYF.

V gene TRBV20-1 combines with J gene TRBJ2-5; no definite D call. Per the germline V gene, CDR1 is DFQATT and CDR2 is SNEGSKA (reference sequence). This CDR3 is built from 12 residues. Trimming took off 2 bases at V and 2 bases at J, with 6 bases between the two ends. DNA of the CDR3: TGCAGTGCTAGAACGCCTCAAGAGACCCAGTACTTC. It encodes CSARTPQETQYF.

This clonotype was found many times. This chain links TRBV20-1 with TRBJ1-3; D gene unclear. V was cut by 4 bases and J by 5 bases, with 15 bases left in between. Germline V gene lookup returns CDR1 DFQATT and CDR2 SNEGSKA (reference sequence). There are 14 residues in the CDR3. The CDR3 is CSAMGRRSRNTIYF. Here the CDR3 DNA reads TGCAGTGCTATGGGTCGCCGGAGCAGAAACACCATATATTTT.

This clonotype was detected many times. The chain has TRBV7-3 and TRBJ2-6, with a possible D match to TRBD1 (6 bases). The germline gives CDR1 SGHTA, CDR2 FQGTGA. V was shortened by 5 bases and J by 0 bases, with 26 bases between the two germline ends. The CDR3 loop spans 21 amino acids. CDR3 region: CASSPSGLDSHGRSGANVLTF. The CDR3 DNA reads as TGTGCCAGCAGCCCCAGTGGTTTGGACAGTCACGGTCGCTCTGGGGCCAACGTCCTGACTTTC. Looking up the rest from reference TRBV7-3 and TRBJ2-6 gives the full variable domain: GAGVSQTPSNKVTEKGKYVELRCDPISGHTALYWYRQSLGQGPEFLIYFQGTGAADDSGLPNDRFFAVRPEGSVSTLKIQRTERGDSAVYLCASSPSGLDSHGRSGANVLTFGAGSRLTVL.

This clonotype was observed at least ten times. V and J are TRBV5-6 and TRBJ2-5; D might be TRBD1 or TRBD2, each matching 6 bases. CDR3 size: 14 residues. Germline CDR1 and CDR2: SGHDT and YYEEEE. V dropped 2 bases and J dropped 4 bases, with 12 bases sitting between them. The CDR3: CASSFRGHGETQYF. The CDR3 nucleotides are TGTGCCAGCAGCTTCCGGGGGCACGGAGAGACCCAGTACTTC.

This clonotype was seen more than once but under ten times. This rearrangement joins TRBV20-1 to TRBJ2-6; 7 bases match TRBD1. V was clipped by 5 bases and J by 2 bases; unmatched bases: 3. The CDR3 extends over 14 amino acids. Germline lookup yields CDR1 DFQATT and CDR2 SNEGSKA (reference sequence). The CDR3 here is CSAPDRAGANVLTF. CDR3 bases: TGCAGTGCTCCCGACAGGGCTGGGGCCAACGTCCTGACTTTC.

At least ten counts were recorded for this clonotype. The chain uses TRBV5-6 and TRBJ2-7, with unresolved D. V was clipped by 0 bases and J by 3 bases, with 10 bases between them. The CDR3 is 14 residues long. Per the germline V gene, CDR1 is SGHDT and CDR2 is YYEEEE. The CDR3 reads CASSLGSAFYEQYF. The CDR3 nucleotides read TGTGCCAGCAGCTTGGGGTCAGCTTTCTACGAGCAGTACTTC.